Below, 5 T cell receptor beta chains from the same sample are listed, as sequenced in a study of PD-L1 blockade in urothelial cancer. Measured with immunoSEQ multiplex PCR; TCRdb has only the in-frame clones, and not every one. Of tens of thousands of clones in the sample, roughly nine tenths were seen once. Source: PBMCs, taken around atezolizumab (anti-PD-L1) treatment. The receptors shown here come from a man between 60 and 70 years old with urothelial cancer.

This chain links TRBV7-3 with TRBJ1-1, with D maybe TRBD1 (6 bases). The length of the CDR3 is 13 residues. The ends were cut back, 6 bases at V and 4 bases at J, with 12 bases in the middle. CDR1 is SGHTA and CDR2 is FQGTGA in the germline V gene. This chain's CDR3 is CASSQGPGTEAFF. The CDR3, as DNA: TGTGCCAGCAGTCAGGGGCCGGGCACTGAAGCTTTCTTT. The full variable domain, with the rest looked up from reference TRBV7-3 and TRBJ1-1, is GAGVSQTPSNKVTEKGKYVELRCDPISGHTALYWYRQSLGQGPEFLIYFQGTGAADDSGLPNDRFFAVRPEGSVSTLKIQRTERGDSAVYLCASSQGPGTEAFFGQGTRLTVV.

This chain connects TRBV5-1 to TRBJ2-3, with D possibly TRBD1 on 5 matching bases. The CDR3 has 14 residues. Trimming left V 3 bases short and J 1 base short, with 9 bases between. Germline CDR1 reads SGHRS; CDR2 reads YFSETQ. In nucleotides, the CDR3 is TGCGCCAGCAGCTATGGACACGGCACAGATACGCAGTATTTT. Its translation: CASSYGHGTDTQYF.

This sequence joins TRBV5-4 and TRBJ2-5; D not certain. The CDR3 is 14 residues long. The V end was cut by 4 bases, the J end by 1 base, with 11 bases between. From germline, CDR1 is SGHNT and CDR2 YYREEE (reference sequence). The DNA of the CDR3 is TGTGCCAGCAGCACGTGGGCCGGCCAAGAGACCCAGTACTTC. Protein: CASSTWAGQETQYF.

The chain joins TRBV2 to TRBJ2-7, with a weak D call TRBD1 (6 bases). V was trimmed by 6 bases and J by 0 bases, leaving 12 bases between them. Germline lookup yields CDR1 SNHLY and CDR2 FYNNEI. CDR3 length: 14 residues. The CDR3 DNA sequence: TGTGCCAGCAGGAAACAGGGAGACTCCTACGAGCAGTACTTC. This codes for CASRKQGDSYEQYF.

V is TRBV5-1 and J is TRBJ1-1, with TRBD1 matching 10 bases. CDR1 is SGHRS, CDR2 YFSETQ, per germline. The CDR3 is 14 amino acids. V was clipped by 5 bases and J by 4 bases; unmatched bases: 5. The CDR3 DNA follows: TGCGCCAGCAGGGGACAGGGGTCGTCCACTGAAGCTTTCTTT. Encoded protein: CASRGQGSSTEAFF.